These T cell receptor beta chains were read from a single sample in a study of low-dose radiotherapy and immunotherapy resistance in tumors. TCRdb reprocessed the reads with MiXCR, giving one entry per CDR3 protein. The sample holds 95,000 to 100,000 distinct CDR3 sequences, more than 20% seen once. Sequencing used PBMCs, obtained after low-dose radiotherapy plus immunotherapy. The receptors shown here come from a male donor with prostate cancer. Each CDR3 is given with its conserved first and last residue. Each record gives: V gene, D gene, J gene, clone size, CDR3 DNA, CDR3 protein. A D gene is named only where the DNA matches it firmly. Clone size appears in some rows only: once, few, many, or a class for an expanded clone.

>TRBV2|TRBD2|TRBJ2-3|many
TGTGCCAAACGACGGGGACTAGCGGGGGCCAGCACAGATACGCAGTATTTT
CAKRRGLAGASTDTQYF
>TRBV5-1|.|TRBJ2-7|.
TGCGCCAGCAGCCTCGAGGGCACCTACGAGCAGTACTTC
CASSLEGTYEQYF
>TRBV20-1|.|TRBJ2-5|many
TGCAGTGCTAGAAAGCTGACTAGAGCGGGCCAAGGGGAGACCCAGTACTTC
CSARKLTRAGQGETQYF
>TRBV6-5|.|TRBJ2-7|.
TGTGCCAGCAGTTCCACAGCGGCGGGCGAGCAGTACTTC
CASSSTAAGEQYF
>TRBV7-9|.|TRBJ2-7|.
TGTGCCAGCAGCTTAGATTTCGCGGGGGCGATCGAGCAGTACTTC
CASSLDFAGAIEQYF
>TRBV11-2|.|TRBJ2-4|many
TGTGCCAGCAGCTTGGGTAGTGCCGTAAACATTCAGTACTTC
CASSLGSAVNIQYF
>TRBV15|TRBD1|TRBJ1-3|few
TGTGCCACCAGCAGAGGTGGGACAGGGGGAAACACCATATATTTT
CATSRGGTGGNTIYF
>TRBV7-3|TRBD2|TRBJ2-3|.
TGTGCCAGCAGCTCCCTACCGAGGACTAGCGGGGGCACAGATACGCAGTGTTTT
CASSSLPRTSGGTDTQCF
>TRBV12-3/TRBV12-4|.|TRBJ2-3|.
TGTGCCAGCAGTGGGGGGGGCGGCACAGATACGCAGTATTTT
CASSGGGGTDTQYF
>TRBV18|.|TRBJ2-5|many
TGTGCCAGCTCACCGAACACCGTTCCAGGGGATAACCAAGAGACCCAGTACTTC
CASSPNTVPGDNQETQYF
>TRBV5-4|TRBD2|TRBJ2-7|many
TGTGCCAGCAGCTTTGTTACGGGGGGGAGATACGAGCAGTACTTC
CASSFVTGGRYEQYF
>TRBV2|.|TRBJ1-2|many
TGTGCCCCCCCGGGAGGGGCGAAGGGCTACACCTTC
CAPPGGAKGYTF
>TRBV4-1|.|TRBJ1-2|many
TGCGCCAGCAGCCAAGTCGGGGTCTATGGCTACACCTTC
CASSQVGVYGYTF
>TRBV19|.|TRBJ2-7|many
TGTGCCAGTAGCCACTCTCAGGGGAGCTCCTACGAGCAGTACTTC
CASSHSQGSSYEQYF
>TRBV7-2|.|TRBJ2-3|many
TGTGCCAGCAGCCCCCGAAGCCCGGGATTTAGCGTACCAGATACGCAGTATTTT
CASSPRSPGFSVPDTQYF
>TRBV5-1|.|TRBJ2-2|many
TGCGCCAGCAGCTTGGTTCAGAGCTCGAACACCGGGGAGCTGTTTTTT
CASSLVQSSNTGELFF
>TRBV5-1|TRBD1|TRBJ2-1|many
TGCGCCAGCAGCTCTGGGACAGTTCCTTCTAATGAGCAGTTCTTC
CASSSGTVPSNEQFF
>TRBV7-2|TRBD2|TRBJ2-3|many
TGTGCCAGCAGCTTAAGCGGGGATAGCACAGATACGCAGTATTTT
CASSLSGDSTDTQYF
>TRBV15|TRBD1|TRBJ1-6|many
TGTGCCACAAGACAGGGATCTAATTCACCCCTCCACTTT
CATRQGSNSPLHF
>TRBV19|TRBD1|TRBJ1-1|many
TGTGCCAGTACCCAAATCGCAGGGGGGTACACTGAAGCTTTCTTT
CASTQIAGGYTEAFF
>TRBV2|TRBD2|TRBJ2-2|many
TGTGCCAGCAACGGCCCAGCGGGAGAAACCGGGGAGCTGTTTTTT
CASNGPAGETGELFF
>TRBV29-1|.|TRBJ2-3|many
TGCAGCGTTGCCAGGGCCCTCACAGATACGCAGTATTTT
CSVARALTDTQYF
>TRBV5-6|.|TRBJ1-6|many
TGTGCCAGCAGCTCATGGAGGGGATTTGGATCACCCCTCCACTTT
CASSSWRGFGSPLHF
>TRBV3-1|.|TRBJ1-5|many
TGTGCCAGCAGCCAAGGGGCAGGGCGGAATCAGCCCCAGCATTTT
CASSQGAGRNQPQHF
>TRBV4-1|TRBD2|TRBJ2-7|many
TGCGCCAGCAGCCCAGGACTAGTGGGGCGATACTCCTACGAGCAGTACTTC
CASSPGLVGRYSYEQYF
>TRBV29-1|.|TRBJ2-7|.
TGCAGCGCCATGGGGGTCTACGAGCAGTACTTC
CSAMGVYEQYF
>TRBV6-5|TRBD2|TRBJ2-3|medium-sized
TGTGCCAGCAGCGAGACTAGCAGCCGGCCAGATACGCAGTATTTT
CASSETSSRPDTQYF
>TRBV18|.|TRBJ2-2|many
TGTGCCAGCTCAACATCCGGGGAGCTGTTTTTT
CASSTSGELFF
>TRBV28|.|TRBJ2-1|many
TGTGCCAGCACTTTAACAAAGGGTGAGCAGTTCTTC
CASTLTKGEQFF
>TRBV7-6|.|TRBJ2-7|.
TGTGCCAGCAGCTCCGGGTTAACCGCCCTCTCCTACGAGCAGTACTTC
CASSSGLTALSYEQYF
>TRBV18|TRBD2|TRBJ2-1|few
TGTGCCAGCTCACCCGAGCTAGCGGGAGTAACTGAGCAGTTCTTC
CASSPELAGVTEQFF
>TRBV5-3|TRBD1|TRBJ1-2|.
TGTGCCAGCAGACCACGGACAGGGAACTATGGCTACACCTTC
CASRPRTGNYGYTF
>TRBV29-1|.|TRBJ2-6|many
TGCAGCGTTGGATCGACCCCTGGGGCCAACGTCCTGACTTTC
CSVGSTPGANVLTF
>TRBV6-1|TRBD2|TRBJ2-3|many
TGTGCCAGCAGTGCGACTAGCGGGGCCACAGATACGCAGTATTTT
CASSATSGATDTQYF
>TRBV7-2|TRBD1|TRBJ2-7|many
TGTGCCAGCAGCTTAAGGACAGGGGCCTACGAGCAGTACTTC
CASSLRTGAYEQYF
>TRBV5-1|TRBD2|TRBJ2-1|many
TGCGCCAGCAGCCCCCGGGGGGGGGGATTCAATGAGCAGTTCTTC
CASSPRGGGFNEQFF
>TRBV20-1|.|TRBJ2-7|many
TGCAGTGCTAGAGATGCGAGGCGGGGAGACTACGAGCAGTACTTC
CSARDARRGDYEQYF
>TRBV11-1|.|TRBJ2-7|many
TGTGCCAGCAGCTTATCTGGGGGCGAGATGGGATTCTACGAGCAGTACTTC
CASSLSGGEMGFYEQYF
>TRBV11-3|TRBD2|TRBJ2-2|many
TGTGCCAGCAGCCAGACTAGCGGGGGAACCGGGGAGCTGTTTTTT
CASSQTSGGTGELFF
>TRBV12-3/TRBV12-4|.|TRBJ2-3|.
TGTGCCAGCACTTACGGAGGGGGCGCAGATACGCAGTATTTT
CASTYGGGADTQYF
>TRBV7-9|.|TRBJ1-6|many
TGTGCCAGCAGCTCGGATAACAGCGTTTCACCCCTCCACTTT
CASSSDNSVSPLHF
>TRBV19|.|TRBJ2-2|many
TGTGCCAGTAGTATTGGAGGGGTTGACGGGGAGCTGTTTTTT
CASSIGGVDGELFF
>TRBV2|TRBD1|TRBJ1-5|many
TGTGCCAGCAGTGAGGCAGGGGGTAGGCCCCAGCATTTT
CASSEAGGRPQHF
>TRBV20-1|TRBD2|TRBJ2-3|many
TGCAGTGCTAGAGAGATTGGGGGGGGTCCAGATACGCAGTATTTT
CSAREIGGGPDTQYF
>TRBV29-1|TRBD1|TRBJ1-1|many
TGCAGCGTTGAAGATACCGAGGGGGCACACACTGAAGCTTTCTTT
CSVEDTEGAHTEAFF
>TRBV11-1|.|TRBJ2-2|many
TGTGCCAGCAAACAATTGTGGACCGGGGAGCTGTTTTTT
CASKQLWTGELFF
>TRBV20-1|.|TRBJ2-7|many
TGCAGTGCTAGTTCGGGGAGATCCTACGAGCAGTACTTC
CSASSGRSYEQYF
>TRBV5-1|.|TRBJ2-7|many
TGCGCCACCCTAAGGGACCACGTCTACGAGCAGTACTTC
CATLRDHVYEQYF
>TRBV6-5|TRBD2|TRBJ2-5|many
TGTGCCAGCAGTCGCTCGACTAGCGGGGAAGAGACCCAGTACTTC
CASSRSTSGEETQYF
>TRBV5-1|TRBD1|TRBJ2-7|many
TGCGCCAGCAGCCGCGCCAGACAGGGAGCATCCTACGAGCAGTACTTC
CASSRARQGASYEQYF
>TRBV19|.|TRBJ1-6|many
TGTGCCAGTAGTATGCGAAGCGATAATTCACCCCTCCACTTT
CASSMRSDNSPLHF
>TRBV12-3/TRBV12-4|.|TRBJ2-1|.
TGTGCCAGCAGTTTAGCGCCAGGGGGGAAACGCAATGAGCAGTTCTTC
CASSLAPGGKRNEQFF
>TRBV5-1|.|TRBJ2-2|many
TGCGCCAGCAGCTTGACGGGGGACACCGGGGAGCTGTTTTTT
CASSLTGDTGELFF